This T cell receptor beta chain originates from a study of blood T cell repertoires in COVID-19. Study in general: Researchers got acute and convalescent COVID-19 samples from the United States, Italy and Spain.

Per the study methods: How many nucleated cells were present was estimated from reference gene primer amplification. Only in-frame clones appear in the TCRdb table, and some are missing; sequencing was by immunoSEQ multiplex PCR. From that table come the V and J calls and clone size; the DNA was used to work out D and trimming. In the table there are tens of thousands of clones, 65% to 90% of which are singletons. The CDR3 sequence is 13 residues long. Germline assignment: CDR1 SEHNR and CDR2 FQNEAQ (reference sequence). Trimming stripped 5 bases from V and 3 bases from J, with 10 bases between. The chain has TRBV7-9 and TRBJ2-5; no reliable D call. Material: peripheral blood. The TCR originated in a woman of 80 years or more with active or convalescent COVID-19. CDR3 protein: CASSRYSEETQYF. CDR3 sequence (DNA): TGTGCCAGCAGCCGCTACAGTGAAGAGACCCAGTACTTC.